This T cell receptor beta chain was captured by sequencing in a study of T cells in Graves' hyperthyroidism and ophthalmopathy. V gave up 7 bases and J gave up 1 base; unmatched junction bases: 3. The CDR3 consists of 13 residues. The germline V gene has CDR1 SQVTM and CDR2 ANQGSEA. Amplification of TCR beta CDR3 regions used RNA as the template. TCR CDR3 regions were first amplified by RT-PCR with HTBI primers. TCRdb used MiXCR to reprocess the multiplex PCR reads, holding one entry per CDR3 protein. The table has hundreds of thousands of distinct CDR3 sequences, less than 15% seen once. For Graves' hyperthyroidism to be stable, ophthalmopathy could not progress within 18 months. This clonotype has just a few counts.

Sequenced: blood. This clonotype originated in a woman aged 18-29 years with Graves' hyperthyroidism. This sequence joins TRBV29-1 and TRBJ2-1; 8 bases fit TRBD2. The CDR3 reads CSGIAGSYNEQFF. The CDR3 DNA reads as TGCAGCGGCATAGCGGGGTCCTACAATGAGCAGTTCTTC.